One sample yielded the 3 T cell receptor beta chains listed below, sequenced in a study of identical twins. TCRdb recomputed calls from the 5' RACE reads with MiXCR, one row per CDR3 protein. This table has a few hundred thousand distinct CDR3 sequences, approximately 8.5% appearing once. These data also featured in a second study, about yellow fever vaccine responses in identical twins.

The sample comprised memory (CD45RO+) T cells sorted from blood. These receptors came from a woman younger than 35 in good health.

In this sample, this clonotype turned up a few times. V gene TRBV5-1 combines with J gene TRBJ2-7, with 8 bases identical to TRBD1. V was pared by 4 bases and J by 3 bases, with 9 bases of the junction left unmatched. This CDR3 spans 15 amino acids. The germline V gene encodes CDR1 SGHRS and CDR2 YFSETQ. CDR3 sequence reads: CASSPLTGAFYEQYF. Written as DNA, the CDR3 is TGCGCCAGCAGCCCACTGACAGGGGCATTCTACGAGCAGTACTTC.

Ten or more counts support this clonotype. The J gene is TRBJ1-5, the V gene TRBV29-1, with TRBD1 as a possible D gene (6 bases). This CDR3 spans 13 amino acids. Germline V gives CDR1 SQVTM, CDR2 ANQGSEA. Deletions cut 4 bases from V and 3 bases from J, with 10 bases between. As DNA, the CDR3 is TGCAGCGTTGTGGGGGGCCCCAATCAGCCCCAGCATTTT. Protein: CSVVGGPNQPQHF.

This clonotype was seen a handful of times. This rearrangement joins TRBV7-7 to TRBJ1-1; D remains unclear. CDR1 is SSHAT and CDR2 is FNYEAQ in the germline V gene (reference sequence). Trimming pared 5 bases from V and 11 bases from J, leaving 6 bases between. This CDR3 is built from 9 residues. CDR3 sequence (DNA): TGTGCCAGCAGCCCGGGGGCTTTCTTT. Translation gives CASSPGAFF.